This T cell receptor beta chain was captured in a study of blood T cell repertoires in COVID-19. Using immunoSEQ multiplex PCR, the repertoire was profiled, and TCRdb retains in-frame clones only, with some absent. The sample records around 300,000 clones, less than 85% being singletons. Germline V CDR1 and CDR2: SGHNT, YYREEE (reference sequence). CDR3 length: 14 amino acids. With 4 bases clipped from V and 3 bases from J, the junction kept 7 bases outside the gene matches. This receptor was taken from a woman aged 45-65 years who had recovered from COVID-19. Sequencing was performed on PBMCs or T cells enriched from blood (not recorded which). The chain recombines TRBV5-4 with TRBJ2-7; 7 bases are a match to TRBD2. The chain's CDR3 is CASSHSREGYEQYF. The CDR3 DNA sequence: TGTGCCAGCAGCCACAGCAGGGAGGGCTACGAGCAGTACTTC.